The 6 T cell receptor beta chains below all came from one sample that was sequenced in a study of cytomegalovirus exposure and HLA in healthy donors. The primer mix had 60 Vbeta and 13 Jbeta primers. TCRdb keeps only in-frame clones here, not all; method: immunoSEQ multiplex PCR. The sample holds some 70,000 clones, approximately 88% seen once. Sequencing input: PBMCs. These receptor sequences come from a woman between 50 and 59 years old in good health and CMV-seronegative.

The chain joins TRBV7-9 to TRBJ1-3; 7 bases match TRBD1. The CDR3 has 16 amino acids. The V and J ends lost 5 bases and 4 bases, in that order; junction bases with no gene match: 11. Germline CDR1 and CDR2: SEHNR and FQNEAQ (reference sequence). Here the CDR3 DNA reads TGTGCCAGCAGCCTCGGGACAGTCCGATCCGGAAACACCATATATTTT. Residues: CASSLGTVRSGNTIYF.

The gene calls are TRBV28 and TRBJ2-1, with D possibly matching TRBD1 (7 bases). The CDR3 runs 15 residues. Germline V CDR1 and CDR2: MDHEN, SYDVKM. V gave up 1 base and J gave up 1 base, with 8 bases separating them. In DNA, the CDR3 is TGTGCCAGCAGTTTATCAGGGGGGTCCTACAATGAGCAGTTCTTC. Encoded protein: CASSLSGGSYNEQFF.

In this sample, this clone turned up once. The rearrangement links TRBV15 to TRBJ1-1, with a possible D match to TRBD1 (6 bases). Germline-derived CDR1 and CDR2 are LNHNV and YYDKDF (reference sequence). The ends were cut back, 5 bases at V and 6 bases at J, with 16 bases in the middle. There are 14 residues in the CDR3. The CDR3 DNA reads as TGTGCCACCAGCTCGGGGGGGACACTCGCTGAAGCTTTCTTT. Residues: CATSSGGTLAEAFF.

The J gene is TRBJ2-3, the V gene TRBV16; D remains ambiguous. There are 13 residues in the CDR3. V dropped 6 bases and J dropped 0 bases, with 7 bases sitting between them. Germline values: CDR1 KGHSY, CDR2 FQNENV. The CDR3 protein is CASRRASTDTQYF. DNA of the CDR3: TGTGCCAGCAGGAGAGCTAGCACAGATACGCAGTATTTT.

The CDR3, as DNA: TGTGCCAGCAGCTTGATGACAGTCCGAGATACGCAGTATTTT. Its translation: CASSLMTVRDTQYF. This chain links TRBV5-4 with TRBJ2-3, with a tentative D call TRBD1 (5 bases). Germline values: CDR1 SGHNT, CDR2 YYREEE (reference sequence). Between the trimmed V and J ends, which lost 1 base and 5 bases, there was a span of 11 bases. The CDR3 runs to 14 residues.

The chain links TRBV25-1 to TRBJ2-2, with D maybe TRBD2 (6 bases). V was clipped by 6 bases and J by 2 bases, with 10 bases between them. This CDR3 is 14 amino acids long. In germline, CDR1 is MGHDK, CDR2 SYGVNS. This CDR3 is CASRAGSNTGELFF. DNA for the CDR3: TGTGCCAGCAGGGCCGGGAGCAACACCGGGGAGCTGTTTTTT.